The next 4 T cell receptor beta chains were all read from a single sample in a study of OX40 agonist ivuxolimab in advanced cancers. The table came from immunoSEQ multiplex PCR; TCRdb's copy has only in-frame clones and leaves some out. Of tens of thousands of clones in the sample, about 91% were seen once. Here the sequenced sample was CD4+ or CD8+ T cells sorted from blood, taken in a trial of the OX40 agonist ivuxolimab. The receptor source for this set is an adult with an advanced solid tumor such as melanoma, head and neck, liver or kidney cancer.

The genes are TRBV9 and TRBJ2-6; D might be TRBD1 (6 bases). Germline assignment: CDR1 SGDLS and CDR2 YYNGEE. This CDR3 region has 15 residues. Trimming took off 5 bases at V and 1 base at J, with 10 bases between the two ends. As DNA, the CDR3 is TGTGCCAGCAGAGATACAGGGTCTGGGGCCAACGTCCTGACTTTC. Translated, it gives CASRDTGSGANVLTF. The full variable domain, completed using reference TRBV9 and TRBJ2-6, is DSGVTQTPKHLITATGQRVTLRCSPRSGDLSVYWYQQSLDQGLQFLIQYYNGEERAKGNILERFSAQQFPDLHSELNLSSLELGDSALYFCASRDTGSGANVLTFGAGSRLTVL.

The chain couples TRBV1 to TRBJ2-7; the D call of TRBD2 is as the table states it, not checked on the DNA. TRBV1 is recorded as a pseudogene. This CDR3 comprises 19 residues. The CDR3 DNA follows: TGCACCAGCAGCCACAAGATCAGGGTAGCGGGAGCGAACGCCTACGAGCAGTACTTC. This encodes CTSSHKIRVAGANAYEQYF.

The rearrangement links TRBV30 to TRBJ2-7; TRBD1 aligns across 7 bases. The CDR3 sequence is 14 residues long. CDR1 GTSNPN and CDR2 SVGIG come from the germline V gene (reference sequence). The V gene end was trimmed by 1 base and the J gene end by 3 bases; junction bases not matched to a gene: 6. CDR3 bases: TGTGCCTGGAGTGGGGGACAGTTGAACTACGAGCAGTACTTC. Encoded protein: CAWSGGQLNYEQYF.

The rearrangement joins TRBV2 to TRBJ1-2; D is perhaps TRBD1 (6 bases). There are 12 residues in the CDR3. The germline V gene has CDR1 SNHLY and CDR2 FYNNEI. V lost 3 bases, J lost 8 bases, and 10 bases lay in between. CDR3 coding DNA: TGTGCCAGCAGTGAGGCAGGGGAAGGCTACACCTTC. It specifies CASSEAGEGYTF.